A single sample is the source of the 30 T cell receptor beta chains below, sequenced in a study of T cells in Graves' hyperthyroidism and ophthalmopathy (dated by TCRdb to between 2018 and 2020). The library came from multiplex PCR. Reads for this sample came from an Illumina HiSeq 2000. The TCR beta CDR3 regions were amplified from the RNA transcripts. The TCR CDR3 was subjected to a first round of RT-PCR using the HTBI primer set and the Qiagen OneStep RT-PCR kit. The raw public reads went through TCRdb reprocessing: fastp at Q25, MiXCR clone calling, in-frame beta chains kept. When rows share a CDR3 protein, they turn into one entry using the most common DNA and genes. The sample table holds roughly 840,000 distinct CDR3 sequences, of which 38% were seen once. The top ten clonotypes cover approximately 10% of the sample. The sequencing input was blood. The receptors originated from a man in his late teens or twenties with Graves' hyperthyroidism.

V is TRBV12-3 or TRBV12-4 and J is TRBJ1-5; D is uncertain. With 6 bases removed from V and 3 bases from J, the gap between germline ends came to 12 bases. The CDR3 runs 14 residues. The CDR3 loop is CASSRRAFNQPQHF. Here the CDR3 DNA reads TGTGCCAGCAGCAGGAGGGCCTTCAATCAGCCCCAGCATTTT.

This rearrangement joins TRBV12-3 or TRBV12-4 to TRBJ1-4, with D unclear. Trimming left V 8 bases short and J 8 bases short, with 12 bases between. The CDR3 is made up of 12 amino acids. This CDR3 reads CASQSGREKLFF. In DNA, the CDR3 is TGTGCCAGCCAGTCAGGTCGGGAAAAACTGTTTTTT.

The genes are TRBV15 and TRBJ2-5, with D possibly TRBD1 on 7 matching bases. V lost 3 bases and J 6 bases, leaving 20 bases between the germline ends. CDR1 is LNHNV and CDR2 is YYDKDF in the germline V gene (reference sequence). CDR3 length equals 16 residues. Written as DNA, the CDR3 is TGTGCCACCAGCAGTGGAGGGACAGTCCGGATGAAGACCCAGTACTTC. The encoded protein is CATSSGGTVRMKTQYF.

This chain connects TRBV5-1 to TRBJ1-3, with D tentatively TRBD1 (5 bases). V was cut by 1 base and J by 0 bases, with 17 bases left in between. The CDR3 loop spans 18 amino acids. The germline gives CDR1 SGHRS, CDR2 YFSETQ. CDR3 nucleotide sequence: TGCGCCAGCAGCTTGTTGCTCCTCGGGGGAAGCTCTGGAAACACCATATATTTT. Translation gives CASSLLLLGGSSGNTIYF.

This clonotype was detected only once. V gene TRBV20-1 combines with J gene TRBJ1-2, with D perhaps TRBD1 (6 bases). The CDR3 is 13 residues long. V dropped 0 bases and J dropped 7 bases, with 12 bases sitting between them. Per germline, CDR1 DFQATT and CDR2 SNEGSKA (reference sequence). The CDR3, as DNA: TGCAGTGCTAGAGAACAGGGATTCGGTGGCTACACCTTC. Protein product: CSAREQGFGGYTF.

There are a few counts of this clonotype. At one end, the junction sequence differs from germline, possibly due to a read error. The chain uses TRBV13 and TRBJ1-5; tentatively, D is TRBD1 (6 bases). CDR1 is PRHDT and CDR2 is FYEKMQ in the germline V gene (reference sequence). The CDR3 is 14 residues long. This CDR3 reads CASSLGTPNQPQHF. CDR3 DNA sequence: TGCGCCAGCAGCCTTGGGACACCCAATCAGCCCCAGCATTTT.

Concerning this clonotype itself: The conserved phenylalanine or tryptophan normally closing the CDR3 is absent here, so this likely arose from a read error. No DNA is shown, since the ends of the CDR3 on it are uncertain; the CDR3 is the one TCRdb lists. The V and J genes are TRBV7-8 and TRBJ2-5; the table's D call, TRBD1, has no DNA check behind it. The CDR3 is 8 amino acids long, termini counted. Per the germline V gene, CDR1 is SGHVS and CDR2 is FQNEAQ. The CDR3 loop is CASSFWDG.

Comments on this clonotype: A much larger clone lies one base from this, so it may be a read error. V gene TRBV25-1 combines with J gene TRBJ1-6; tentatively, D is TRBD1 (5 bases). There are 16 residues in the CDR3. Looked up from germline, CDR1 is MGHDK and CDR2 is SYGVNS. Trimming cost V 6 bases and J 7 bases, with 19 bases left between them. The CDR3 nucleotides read TGTGCCAGCAGCGCAGACCAGATGGGGCAAAATTCACCCCTCCACTTT. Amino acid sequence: CASSADQMGQNSPLHF.

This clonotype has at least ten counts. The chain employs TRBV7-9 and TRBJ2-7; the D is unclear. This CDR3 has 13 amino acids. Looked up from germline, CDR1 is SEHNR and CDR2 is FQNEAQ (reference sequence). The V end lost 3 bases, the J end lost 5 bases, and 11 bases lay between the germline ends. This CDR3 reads CASSFTRNHEQYF. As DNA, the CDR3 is TGTGCCAGCAGCTTCACACGGAACCACGAGCAGTACTTC.

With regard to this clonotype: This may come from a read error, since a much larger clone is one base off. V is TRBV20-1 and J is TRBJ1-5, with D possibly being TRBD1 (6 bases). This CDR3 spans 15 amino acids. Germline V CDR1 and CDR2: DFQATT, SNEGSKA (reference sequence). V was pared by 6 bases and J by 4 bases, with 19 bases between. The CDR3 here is CSAGLRTVVNQPQHF. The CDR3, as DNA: TGCAGTGCCGGTCTACGGACAGTTGTTAATCAGCCCCAGCATTTT.

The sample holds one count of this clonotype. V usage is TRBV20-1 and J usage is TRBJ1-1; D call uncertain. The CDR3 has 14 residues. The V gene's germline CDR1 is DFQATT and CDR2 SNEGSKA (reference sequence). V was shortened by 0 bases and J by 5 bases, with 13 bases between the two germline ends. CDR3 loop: CSARDMGFGTEAFF. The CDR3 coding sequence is TGCAGTGCTAGAGATATGGGGTTTGGTACTGAAGCTTTCTTT.

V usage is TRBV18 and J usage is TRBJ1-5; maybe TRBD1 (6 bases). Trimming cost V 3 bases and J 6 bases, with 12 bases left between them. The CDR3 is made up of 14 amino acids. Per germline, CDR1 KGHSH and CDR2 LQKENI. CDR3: CASSPMEGGQPQHF. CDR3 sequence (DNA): TGTGCCAGCTCACCTATGGAAGGGGGTCAGCCCCAGCATTTT.

The CDR3 DNA reads TGTGCCAGCGGCTCGGGACTACAAGAGACCCAGTACTTC. Its protein product is CASGSGLQETQYF. The gene calls are TRBV28 and TRBJ2-5, with 7 bases that match TRBD2. V lost 8 bases, J lost 2 bases, and 5 bases stayed unmatched. The CDR3 has 13 amino acids. The germline CDR1 and CDR2 sequences are MDHEN and SYDVKM.

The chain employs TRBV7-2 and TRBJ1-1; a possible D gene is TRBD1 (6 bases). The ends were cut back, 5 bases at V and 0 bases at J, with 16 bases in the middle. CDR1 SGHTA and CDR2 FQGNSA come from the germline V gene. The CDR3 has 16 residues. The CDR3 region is CASSPHRGALNTEAFF. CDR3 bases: TGTGCCAGCAGCCCTCATCGGGGGGCCTTGAACACTGAAGCTTTCTTT. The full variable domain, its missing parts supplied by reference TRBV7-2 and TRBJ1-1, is GAGVSQSPSNKVTEKGKDVELRCDPISGHTALYWYRQSLGQGLEFLIYFQGNSAPDKSGLPSDRFSAERTGGSVSTLTIQRTQQEDSAVYLCASSPHRGALNTEAFFGQGTRLTVV.

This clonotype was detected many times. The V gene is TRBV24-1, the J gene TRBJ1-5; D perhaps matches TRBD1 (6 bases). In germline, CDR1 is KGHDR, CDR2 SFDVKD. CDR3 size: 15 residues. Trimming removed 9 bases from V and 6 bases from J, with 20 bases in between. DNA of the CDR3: TGTGCCACCCCTCGCGCAAGGGGGGAAGGTCAGCCCCAGCATTTT. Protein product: CATPRARGEGQPQHF.

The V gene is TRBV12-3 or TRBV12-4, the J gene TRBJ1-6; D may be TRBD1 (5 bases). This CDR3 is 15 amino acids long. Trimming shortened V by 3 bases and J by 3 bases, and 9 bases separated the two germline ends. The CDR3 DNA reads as TGTGCCAGCAGTTTGGGCAGGGTCTATAATTCACCCCTCCACTTT. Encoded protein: CASSLGRVYNSPLHF.

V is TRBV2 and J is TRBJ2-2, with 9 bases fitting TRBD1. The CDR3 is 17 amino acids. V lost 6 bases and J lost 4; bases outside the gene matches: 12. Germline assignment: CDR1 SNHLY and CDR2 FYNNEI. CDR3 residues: CASSNDAGTGFTGELFF. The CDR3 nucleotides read TGTGCCAGCAGCAATGATGCCGGGACAGGGTTCACCGGGGAGCTGTTTTTT.

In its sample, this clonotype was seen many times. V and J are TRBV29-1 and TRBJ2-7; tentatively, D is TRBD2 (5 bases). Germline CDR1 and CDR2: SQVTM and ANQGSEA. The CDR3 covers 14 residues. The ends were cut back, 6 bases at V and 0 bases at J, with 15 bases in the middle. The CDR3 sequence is CSVKRLQDSYEQYF. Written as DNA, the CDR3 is TGCAGCGTGAAACGACTACAAGACTCCTACGAGCAGTACTTC.

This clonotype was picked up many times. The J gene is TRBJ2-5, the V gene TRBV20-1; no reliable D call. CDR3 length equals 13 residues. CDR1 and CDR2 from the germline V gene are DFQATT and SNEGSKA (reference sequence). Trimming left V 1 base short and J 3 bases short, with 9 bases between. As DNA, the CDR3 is TGCAGTGCTAGAGGAACGGGTGAAGAGACCCAGTACTTC. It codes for CSARGTGEETQYF.

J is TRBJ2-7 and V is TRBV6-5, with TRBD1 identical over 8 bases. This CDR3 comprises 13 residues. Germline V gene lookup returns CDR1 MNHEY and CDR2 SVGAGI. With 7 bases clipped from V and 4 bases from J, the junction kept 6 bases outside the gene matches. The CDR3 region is CASTDGQGYEQYF. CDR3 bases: TGTGCCAGCACCGACGGACAGGGTTACGAGCAGTACTTC.

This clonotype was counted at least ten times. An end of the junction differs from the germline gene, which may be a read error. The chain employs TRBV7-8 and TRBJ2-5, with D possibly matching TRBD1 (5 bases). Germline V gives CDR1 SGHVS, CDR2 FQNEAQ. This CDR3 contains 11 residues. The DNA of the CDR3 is TGTGCCAGCAGCTTATGGGGCTCCAAGGACTTC. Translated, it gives CASSLWGSKDF.

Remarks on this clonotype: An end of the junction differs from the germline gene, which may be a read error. For the CDR3, the DNA is TGCGCCAGCAGCTCCGGGGACCTACAAGGGACCCAGTACTTC. This translates into CASSSGDLQGTQYF. The chain links TRBV5-1 to TRBJ2-5; tentatively, D is TRBD1 or TRBD2 (5 bases each). CDR3 length: 14 residues. Germline V gene sequence: CDR1 SGHRS, CDR2 YFSETQ.

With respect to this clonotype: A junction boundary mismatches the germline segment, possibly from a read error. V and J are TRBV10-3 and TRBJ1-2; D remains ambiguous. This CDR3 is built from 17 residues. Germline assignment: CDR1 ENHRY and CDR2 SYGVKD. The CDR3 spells CASSYSNPQALSYGYTF. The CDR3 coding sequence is TGTGCCAGCAGTTACTCGAATCCGCAAGCTCTTAGCTATGGCTACACCTTC.

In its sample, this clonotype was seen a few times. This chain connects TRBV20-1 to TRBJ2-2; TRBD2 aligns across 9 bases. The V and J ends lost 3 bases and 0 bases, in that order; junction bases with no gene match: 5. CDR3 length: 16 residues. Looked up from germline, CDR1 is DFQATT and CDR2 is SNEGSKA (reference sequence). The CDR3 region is CSARATSGTNTGELFF. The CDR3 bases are TGCAGTGCTAGGGCGACTAGCGGCACGAACACCGGGGAGCTGTTTTTT.

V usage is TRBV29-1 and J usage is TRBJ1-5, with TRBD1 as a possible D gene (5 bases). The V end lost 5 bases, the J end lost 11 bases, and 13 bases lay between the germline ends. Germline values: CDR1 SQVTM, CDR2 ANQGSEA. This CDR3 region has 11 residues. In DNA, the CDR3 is TGCAGCGTTCCTCAGGGAGAGACCCAGCATTTT. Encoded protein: CSVPQGETQHF.

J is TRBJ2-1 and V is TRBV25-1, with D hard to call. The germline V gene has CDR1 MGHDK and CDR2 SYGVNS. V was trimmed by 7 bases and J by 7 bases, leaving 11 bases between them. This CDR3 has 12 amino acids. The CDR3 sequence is CASKGSSNEQFF. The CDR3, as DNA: TGTGCCAGCAAGGGTAGCAGTAATGAGCAGTTCTTC. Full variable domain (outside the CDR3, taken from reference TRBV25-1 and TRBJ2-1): EADIYQTPRYLVIGTGKKITLECSQTMGHDKMYWYQQDPGMELHLIHYSYGVNSTEKGDLSSESTVSRIRTEHFPLTLESARPSHTSQYLCASKGSSNEQFFGPGTRLTVL.

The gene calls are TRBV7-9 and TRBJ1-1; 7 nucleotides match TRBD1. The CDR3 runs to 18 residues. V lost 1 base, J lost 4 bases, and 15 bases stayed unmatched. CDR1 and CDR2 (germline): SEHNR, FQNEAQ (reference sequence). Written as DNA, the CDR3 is TGTGCCAGCAGCTTAGGAGGGGGCGTAAGATCGGTGGGCACTGAAGCTTTCTTT. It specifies CASSLGGGVRSVGTEAFF. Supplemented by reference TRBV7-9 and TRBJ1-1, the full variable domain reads DTGVSQNPRHKITKRGQNVTFRCDPISEHNRLYWYRQTLGQGPEFLTYFQNEAQLEKSRLLSDRFSAERPKGSFSTLEIQRTEQGDSAMYLCASSLGGGVRSVGTEAFFGQGTRLTVV.

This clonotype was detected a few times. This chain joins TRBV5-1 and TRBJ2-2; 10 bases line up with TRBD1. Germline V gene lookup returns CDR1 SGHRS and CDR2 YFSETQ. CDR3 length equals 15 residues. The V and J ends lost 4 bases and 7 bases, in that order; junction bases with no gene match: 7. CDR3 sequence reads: CASSNGTGVNGELFF. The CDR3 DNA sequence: TGCGCCAGCAGCAACGGGACAGGGGTGAACGGGGAGCTGTTTTTT.

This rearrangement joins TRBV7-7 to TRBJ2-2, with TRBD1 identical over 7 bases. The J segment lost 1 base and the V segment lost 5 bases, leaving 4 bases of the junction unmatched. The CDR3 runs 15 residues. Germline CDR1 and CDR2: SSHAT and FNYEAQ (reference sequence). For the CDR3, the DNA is TGTGCCAGCAGCGCGGACAGGATGAACACCGGGGAGCTGTTTTTT. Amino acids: CASSADRMNTGELFF.

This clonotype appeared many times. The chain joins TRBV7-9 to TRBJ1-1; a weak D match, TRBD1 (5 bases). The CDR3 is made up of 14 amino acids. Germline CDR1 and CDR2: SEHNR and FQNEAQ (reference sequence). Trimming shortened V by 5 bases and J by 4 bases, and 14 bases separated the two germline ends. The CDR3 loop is CASSRGRGGTEAFF. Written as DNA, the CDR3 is TGTGCCAGCAGCCGAGGCCGGGGCGGCACTGAAGCTTTCTTT.